A single sample gave rise to the 3 T cell receptor beta chains below, sequenced in a study of blood T cell repertoires in COVID-19. Using immunoSEQ multiplex PCR, the repertoire was profiled, and TCRdb retains in-frame clones only, with some absent. The table lists about 380,000 clones, almost 90% of them singletons, with about 7% in the top ten. Material for sequencing was peripheral blood. The receptors were gathered from a man aged 18 to 29 with active or convalescent COVID-19.

The V call is TRBV19, the J call TRBJ1-4; 8 bases map to TRBD1. The V segment lost 7 bases and the J segment 0 bases; nucleotides outside the gene matches: 7. The V gene's germline CDR1 is LNHDA and CDR2 SQIVND (reference sequence). The CDR3 length is 16 residues. The CDR3 here is CASISGTGATNEKLFF. The DNA for the CDR3 is TGTGCCAGTATTTCCGGGACAGGAGCAACTAATGAAAAACTGTTTTTT.

This clone was seen once. The CDR3 DNA reads as TGTGCCAGCAGCCTACTACAGGGCGAGATATGGACCCAGTACTTC. As protein: CASSLLQGEIWTQYF. The rearrangement links TRBV14 to TRBJ2-5; a weak D match, TRBD1 (6 bases). The CDR3 runs to 15 residues. Germline CDR1 reads SGHDN; CDR2 reads FVKESK. Between the trimmed V and J ends, which lost 4 bases and 7 bases, there was a span of 19 bases.

The CDR3 DNA is TGCGCCAGCAGCTTGAGGTCACAGGGGAAAGAACTGTTTTTT. Encoded protein: CASSLRSQGKELFF. The J gene is TRBJ1-4, the V gene TRBV5-1; the match to TRBD1 covers 7 bases. The CDR3 is 14 amino acids. V was pared by 1 base and J by 12 bases, with 9 bases of the junction left unmatched. Germline V gives CDR1 SGHRS, CDR2 YFSETQ.